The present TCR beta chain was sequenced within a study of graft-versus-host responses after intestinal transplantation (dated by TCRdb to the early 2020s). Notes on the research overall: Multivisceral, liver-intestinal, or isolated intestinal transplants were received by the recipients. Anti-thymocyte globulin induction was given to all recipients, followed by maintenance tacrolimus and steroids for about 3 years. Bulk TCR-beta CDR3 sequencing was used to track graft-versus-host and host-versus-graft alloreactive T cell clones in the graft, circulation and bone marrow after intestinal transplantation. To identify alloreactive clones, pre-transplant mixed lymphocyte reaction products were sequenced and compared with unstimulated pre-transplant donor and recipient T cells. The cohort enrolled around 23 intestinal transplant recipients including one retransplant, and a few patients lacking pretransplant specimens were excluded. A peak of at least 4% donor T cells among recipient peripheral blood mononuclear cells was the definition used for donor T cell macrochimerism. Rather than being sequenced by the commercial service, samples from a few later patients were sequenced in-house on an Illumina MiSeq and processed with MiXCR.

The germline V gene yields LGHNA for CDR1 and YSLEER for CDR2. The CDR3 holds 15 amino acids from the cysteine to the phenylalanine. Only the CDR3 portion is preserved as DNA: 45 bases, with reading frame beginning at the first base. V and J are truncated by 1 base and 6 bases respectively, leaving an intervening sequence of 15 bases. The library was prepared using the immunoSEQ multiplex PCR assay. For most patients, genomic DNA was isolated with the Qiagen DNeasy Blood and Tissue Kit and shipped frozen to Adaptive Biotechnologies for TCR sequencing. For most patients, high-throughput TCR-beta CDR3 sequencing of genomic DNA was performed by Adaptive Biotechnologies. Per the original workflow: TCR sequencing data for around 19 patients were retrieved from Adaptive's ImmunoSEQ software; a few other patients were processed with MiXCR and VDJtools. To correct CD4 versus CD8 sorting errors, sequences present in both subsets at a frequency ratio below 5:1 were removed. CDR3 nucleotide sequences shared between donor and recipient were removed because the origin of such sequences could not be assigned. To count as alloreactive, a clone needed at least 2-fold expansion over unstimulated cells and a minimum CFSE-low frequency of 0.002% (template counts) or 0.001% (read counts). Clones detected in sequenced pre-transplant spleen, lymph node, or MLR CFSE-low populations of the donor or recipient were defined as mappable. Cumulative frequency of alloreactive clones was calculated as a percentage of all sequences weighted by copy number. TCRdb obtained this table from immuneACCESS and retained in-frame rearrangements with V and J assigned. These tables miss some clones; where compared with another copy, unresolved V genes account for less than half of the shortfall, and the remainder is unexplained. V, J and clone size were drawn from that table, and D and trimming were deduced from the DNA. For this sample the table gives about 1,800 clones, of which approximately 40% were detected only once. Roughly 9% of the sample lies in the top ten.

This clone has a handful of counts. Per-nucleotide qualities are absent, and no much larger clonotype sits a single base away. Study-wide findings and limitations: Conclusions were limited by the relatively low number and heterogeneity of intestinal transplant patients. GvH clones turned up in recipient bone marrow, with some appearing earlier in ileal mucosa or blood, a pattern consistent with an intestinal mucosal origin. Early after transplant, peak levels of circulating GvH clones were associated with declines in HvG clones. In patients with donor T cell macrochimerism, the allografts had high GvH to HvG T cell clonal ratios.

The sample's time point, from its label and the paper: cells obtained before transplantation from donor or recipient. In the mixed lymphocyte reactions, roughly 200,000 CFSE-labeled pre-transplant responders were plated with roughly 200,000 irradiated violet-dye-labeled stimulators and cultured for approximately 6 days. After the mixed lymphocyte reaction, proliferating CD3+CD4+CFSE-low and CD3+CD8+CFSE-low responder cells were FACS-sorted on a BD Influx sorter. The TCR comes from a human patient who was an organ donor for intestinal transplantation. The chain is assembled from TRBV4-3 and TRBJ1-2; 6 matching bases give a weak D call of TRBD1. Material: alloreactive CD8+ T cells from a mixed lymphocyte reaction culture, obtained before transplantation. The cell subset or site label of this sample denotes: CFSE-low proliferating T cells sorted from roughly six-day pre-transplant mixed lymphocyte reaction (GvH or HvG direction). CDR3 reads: CASSQGLPGANGYTF. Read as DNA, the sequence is TGCGCCAGCAGCCAAGGGCTCCCGGGGGCGAATGGCTACACCTTC.